This TCR beta chain was observed in a study of metastatic and nonmetastatic thyroid tumors. Study information: Blood and tumor or nodule tissue repertoires from malignant and benign thyroid patients were compared. The study, taken as a whole, reports: For both blood and tumor, malignant thyroid tumors reportedly showed significantly higher TCR beta diversity than benign nodules did.

In germline, CDR1 is MNHEY, CDR2 SMNVEV (reference sequence). The V gene lost 2 bases and the J gene lost 2 bases, with 12 bases spanning the gap. This CDR3 is 15 amino acids long. Every patient underwent thyroid surgery untreated. A remark on this clone: Antigen unknown.

Original analysis: Differences in CDR3 between clinicopathological groups were drawn on to build a classifier intended to discriminate distant-metastatic papillary thyroid cancer patients. TCRdb redid the clone calls on the PCR reads using MiXCR. The V and J calls shown here were made by TCRdb, not taken from the authors' results. In the table there are some 30,000 clones, more than 25% of which are singletons. The J gene is TRBJ1-2, the V gene TRBV27, with D perhaps TRBD1 (6 bases). This clonotype originated in a female donor with papillary thyroid cancer or a benign thyroid nodule (not recorded which). Some clones in this sample may be carry-over from other donors' samples. What was sequenced was blood. For the CDR3, the DNA is TGTGCCAGCAGTTTAGGAACAACAGGGAACTATGGCTACACCTTC. This sequence encodes CASSLGTTGNYGYTF.